The 31 T cell receptor beta chains presented below share a single source sample, sequenced in a study of blood T cell repertoires in COVID-19. Here immunoSEQ multiplex PCR was the method, and the copy in TCRdb shows in-frame clones only, minus some. The sample lists 70,000 or so clones; roughly 91% were seen once. Material: peripheral blood. The receptors here all came from an elderly woman with active or convalescent COVID-19.

This clone appeared a single time. The DNA of the CDR3 is TGTGCCAGCAGCTTGGTAGAGGGAGCCGGGTACTTC. Its translation is CASSLVEGAGYF. J is TRBJ2-7 and V is TRBV5-8; a weak D match, TRBD2 (5 bases). CDR1 is SGHTS and CDR2 is YDEGEE in the germline V gene. The length of the CDR3 is 12 residues. V gave up 0 bases and J gave up 12 bases, with 13 bases separating them. Looking up the rest from reference TRBV5-8 and TRBJ2-7 gives the full variable domain: EAGVTQSPTHLIKTRGQQATLRCSPISGHTSVYWYQQALGLGLQFLLWYDEGEERNRGNFPPRFSGRQFPNYSSELNVNALELEDSALYLCASSLVEGAGYFGPGTRLTVT.

CDR3 sequence reads: CASRTGRGGPVETQYF. The CDR3 DNA reads as TGTGCCAGCAGGACCGGCCGGGGGGGGCCGGTAGAGACCCAGTACTTC. V is TRBV7-2 and J is TRBJ2-5; TRBD2 aligns across 8 bases. V trimming: 6 bases; J trimming: 4 bases; junction bases outside the gene matches: 13. CDR3 length: 16 residues. Germline V gene sequence: CDR1 SGHTA, CDR2 FQGNSA.

The chain links TRBV7-2 to TRBJ1-2, with TRBD1 identical over 9 bases. The CDR3 has 16 amino acids. Trimming at V came to 4 bases and at J to 2 bases, leaving 8 bases not matched to a gene. Per the germline V gene, CDR1 is SGHTA and CDR2 is FQGNSA. CDR3 sequence reads: CASSSQGTGINYGYTF. In nucleotides, the CDR3 is TGTGCCAGCAGCTCCCAGGGGACAGGGATCAACTATGGCTACACCTTC.

V gene TRBV5-1 combines with J gene TRBJ2-7, with D possibly TRBD2 on 5 matching bases. Germline V gives CDR1 SGHRS, CDR2 YFSETQ. The CDR3 is made up of 14 amino acids. V lost 0 bases to trimming and J lost 9 bases, with 16 bases between them. CDR3 sequence reads: CASSLALDAEGQYF. DNA for the CDR3: TGCGCCAGCAGCTTGGCACTAGACGCAGAGGGGCAGTACTTC.

There are a few counts of this clone. J is TRBJ1-1 and V is TRBV2, with D perhaps matching TRBD1 (6 bases). Germline V gene sequence: CDR1 SNHLY, CDR2 FYNNEI. The V end was cut by 5 bases, the J end by 1 base, with 11 bases between. The CDR3 is 14 residues long. CDR3 sequence: CASSIRGQNTEAFF. CDR3 DNA sequence: TGTGCCAGCAGTATCAGGGGACAGAACACTGAAGCTTTCTTT. Looking up the rest from reference TRBV2 and TRBJ1-1 gives the full variable domain: EPEVTQTPSHQVTQMGQEVILRCVPISNHLYFYWYRQILGQKVEFLVSFYNNEISEKSEIFDDQFSVERPDGSNFTLKIRSTKLEDSAMYFCASSIRGQNTEAFFGQGTRLTVV.

This sequence joins TRBV27 and TRBJ1-2, with 7 bases matching TRBD1. With V trimmed by 6 bases and J by 2 bases, 18 bases remained unmatched. The CDR3 is 18 amino acids. Germline CDR1 reads MNHEY; CDR2 reads SMNVEV (reference sequence). CDR3 residues: CASSRIRAGGQTNYGYTF. As DNA, the CDR3 is TGTGCCAGCAGCCGTATAAGAGCTGGGGGACAGACAAACTATGGCTACACCTTC.

V usage is TRBV7-3 and J usage is TRBJ2-7, with D possibly being TRBD1 (6 bases). CDR1 and CDR2 from the germline V gene are SGHTA and FQGTGA. The CDR3 spans 14 residues. V was trimmed by 5 bases and J by 2 bases, leaving 13 bases between them. The CDR3 is CASSRSPGAYEQYF. The CDR3 region has the DNA TGTGCCAGCAGCAGAAGCCCAGGGGCCTACGAGCAGTACTTC.

The J gene is TRBJ2-5, the V gene TRBV7-2; the match to TRBD2 covers 8 bases. The CDR3 covers 14 residues. Germline-derived CDR1 and CDR2 are SGHTA and FQGNSA. V dropped 5 bases and J dropped 4; count of bases not matched to a gene: 6. Written as DNA, the CDR3 is TGTGCCAGCAGCGCCCGGGGGGGCATAGAGACCCAGTACTTC. Its translation: CASSARGGIETQYF.

The chain recombines TRBV7-9 with TRBJ1-4, with TRBD1 as a possible D gene (6 bases). The germline V gene encodes CDR1 SEHNR and CDR2 FQNEAQ (reference sequence). The CDR3 is made up of 18 amino acids. The germline V and J ends were trimmed by 0 bases and 0 bases, with 14 bases remaining between them. The DNA of the CDR3 is TGTGCCAGCAGCTTAGCGGGGGCGATCTTTGCAACTAATGAAAAACTGTTTTTT. It specifies CASSLAGAIFATNEKLFF.

V and J are TRBV18 and TRBJ1-4, with TRBD1 matching over 9 bases. Germline lookup yields CDR1 KGHSH and CDR2 LQKENI. The CDR3 spans 14 residues. After removal of 3 bases from V and 4 bases from J, the junction contained 0 bases not matched to a gene. As DNA, the CDR3 is TGTGCCAGCTCACCGGGACAGGGTAATGAAAAACTGTTTTTT. Protein product: CASSPGQGNEKLFF. The whole variable domain, remainder taken from reference TRBV18 and TRBJ1-4, is NAGVMQNPRHLVRRRGQEARLRCSPMKGHSHVYWYRQLPEEGLKFMVYLQKENIIDESGMPKERFSAEFPKEGPSILRIQQVVRGDSAAYFCASSPGQGNEKLFFGSGTQLSVL.

This clone was observed a single time. The rearrangement joins TRBV7-2 to TRBJ2-3; 15 positions match TRBD2. The V gene's germline CDR1 is SGHTA and CDR2 FQGNSA. The trim removed 4 bases at V and 4 bases at J, leaving 3 bases unmatched. The CDR3 contains 16 residues. CDR3 coding DNA: TGTGCCAGCAGCTCCGGACTAGCGGGGGGGTCAGATACGCAGTATTTT. It is translated as CASSSGLAGGSDTQYF.

This chain links TRBV6-5 with TRBJ1-2; D might be TRBD1 (6 bases). Germline lookup yields CDR1 MNHEY and CDR2 SVGAGI. The length of the CDR3 is 15 residues. Trimming pared 5 bases from V and 2 bases from J, leaving 15 bases between. The CDR3 DNA sequence: TGTGCCAGCAGTAGTCCGGGACAACTAAACTATGGCTACACCTTC. Residues: CASSSPGQLNYGYTF.

This clone showed up many times. The chain joins TRBV6-2 or TRBV6-3 to TRBJ1-3; D gene uncertain. CDR3 length: 17 amino acids. From germline, CDR1 is MNHEY and CDR2 SVGEGT. The ends were cut back, 0 bases at V and 0 bases at J, with 12 bases in the middle. The DNA of the CDR3 is TGTGCCAGCAGTTACTCTTCGGGGTACTTCTCTGGAAACACCATATATTTT. Its protein is CASSYSSGYFSGNTIYF.

The V gene is TRBV27, the J gene TRBJ2-3, with 7 bases identical to TRBD2. The CDR3 contains 16 residues. The V and J ends lost 5 bases and 2 bases, in that order; junction bases with no gene match: 10. The germline V gene encodes CDR1 MNHEY and CDR2 SMNVEV (reference sequence). For the CDR3, the DNA is TGTGCCAGCAGTCTTTCATCGGGGGGAGCCACAGATACGCAGTATTTT. Translating it yields CASSLSSGGATDTQYF.

The chain recombines TRBV4-1 with TRBJ2-5, with D possibly matching TRBD2 (6 bases). Trimming pared 4 bases from V and 0 bases from J, leaving 12 bases between. This CDR3 region has 15 residues. CDR1 and CDR2 from the germline V gene are MGHRA and YSYEKL. CDR3 loop: CASSPTRLDQETQYF. CDR3 DNA: TGCGCCAGCAGCCCAACACGACTAGACCAAGAGACCCAGTACTTC.

The chain links TRBV30 to TRBJ2-4; tentatively, D is TRBD2 (5 bases). CDR3 length: 13 amino acids. Germline assignment: CDR1 GTSNPN and CDR2 SVGIG (reference sequence). CDR3 nucleotide sequence: TGTGCTTCGGGCCTCGAGGGTCAAAACATTCAGTACTTC. Translated, it gives CASGLEGQNIQYF.

The count of this clone is one. V and J are TRBV5-6 and TRBJ1-2, with 8 bases that match TRBD1. This CDR3 has 15 amino acids. After removal of 5 bases from V and 2 bases from J, the junction contained 8 bases not matched to a gene. Germline CDR1 reads SGHDT; CDR2 reads YYEEEE. CDR3 amino acids: CASRNTGGRNYGYTF. CDR3 DNA: TGTGCCAGCAGAAACACAGGGGGTAGGAACTATGGCTACACCTTC.

CDR3 coding DNA: TGTGCCAGCAGTGAAGGAACAACTAACTATGGCTACACCTTC. Its protein is CASSEGTTNYGYTF. The chain is built from TRBV6-1 and TRBJ1-2; D is undetermined. V lost 1 base and J lost 0, with 6 bases in between. CDR1 MNHNS and CDR2 SASEGT come from the germline V gene. CDR3 length: 14 residues.

This clone was observed once. The V and J genes are TRBV5-1 and TRBJ1-2; 10 bases are a match to TRBD1. The CDR3 sequence is 14 residues long. Germline V gene sequence: CDR1 SGHRS, CDR2 YFSETQ. V was pared by 2 bases and J by 6 bases, with 4 bases of the junction left unmatched. The CDR3 reads CASSLLTGGHGYTF. CDR3 in DNA: TGCGCCAGCAGCTTACTGACAGGGGGCCATGGCTACACCTTC.

This rearrangement joins TRBV19 to TRBJ2-3; D may be TRBD2 (6 bases). Germline V gene lookup returns CDR1 LNHDA and CDR2 SQIVND (reference sequence). This CDR3 comprises 14 residues. Trimming removed 3 bases from V and 5 bases from J, with 12 bases in between. Here the CDR3 reads CASSIGGAGDTQYF. CDR3 bases: TGTGCCAGTAGTATTGGAGGGGCGGGAGATACGCAGTATTTT.

The CDR3 here is CASSIDYRGQGAEAFF. CDR3 nucleotide sequence: TGTGCCAGCTCAATAGATTACAGGGGACAAGGGGCTGAAGCTTTCTTT. The J gene is TRBJ1-1, the V gene TRBV18; 7 positions agree with TRBD1. This CDR3 is built from 16 residues. CDR1 KGHSH and CDR2 LQKENI come from the germline V gene. After removal of 5 bases from V and 6 bases from J, the junction contained 15 bases not matched to a gene.

A single count supports this clone. This chain connects TRBV5-6 to TRBJ2-2, with 11 bases fitting TRBD2. CDR3 length equals 18 residues. Germline V gene lookup returns CDR1 SGHDT and CDR2 YYEEEE. J lost 5 bases, V lost 4 bases, and 13 bases had no gene match. As DNA, the CDR3 is TGTGCCAGCAGCCCGTATCTCACTAGCGGGGGCAGGACCGGGGAGCTGTTTTTT. It translates to CASSPYLTSGGRTGELFF.

V and J are TRBV4-3 and TRBJ1-2; D call uncertain. The V gene's germline CDR1 is LGHNA and CDR2 YSLEER. The CDR3 is 15 residues long. With 0 bases removed from V and 5 bases from J, the gap between germline ends came to 13 bases. Here the CDR3 DNA reads TGCGCCAGCAGCCAAGATGCGTCCGGACTTTATGGCTACACCTTC. It is translated as CASSQDASGLYGYTF.

This chain uses TRBV15 with TRBJ1-2; D not resolved. The CDR3 has 15 amino acids. The germline V and J ends were trimmed by 3 bases and 1 base, with 12 bases remaining between them. Germline assignment: CDR1 LNHNV and CDR2 YYDKDF (reference sequence). The CDR3 loop is CATSSWQAINYGYTF. CDR3 in DNA: TGTGCCACCAGCAGTTGGCAGGCGATTAACTATGGCTACACCTTC.

This clone showed up just once. The rearrangement uses TRBV19 and TRBJ1-5; 11 bases line up with TRBD1. This CDR3 spans 14 amino acids. V was clipped by 6 bases and J by 5 bases; unmatched bases: 3. The germline gives CDR1 LNHDA, CDR2 SQIVND (reference sequence). The CDR3 sequence is CASSGTGGHQPQHF. CDR3 sequence (DNA): TGTGCCAGTAGCGGGACAGGGGGTCATCAGCCCCAGCATTTT. Full variable domain (rest looked up from reference TRBV19 and TRBJ1-5): DGGITQSPKYLFRKEGQNVTLSCEQNLNHDAMYWYRQDPGQGLRLIYYSQIVNDFQKGDIAEGYSVSREKKESFPLTVTSAQKNPTAFYLCASSGTGGHQPQHFGDGTRLSIL.

The V call is TRBV19, the J call TRBJ1-1; 8 bases are shared with TRBD1. J was trimmed by 9 bases and V by 1 base; bases with no gene match: 16. The CDR3 contains 17 residues. From germline, CDR1 is LNHDA and CDR2 SQIVND (reference sequence). The CDR3 reads CASSIGVGRGTGEKAFF. CDR3 DNA: TGTGCCAGTAGTATAGGTGTCGGTCGCGGGACAGGAGAAAAAGCTTTCTTT. Supplemented by reference TRBV19 and TRBJ1-1, the full variable domain reads DGGITQSPKYLFRKEGQNVTLSCEQNLNHDAMYWYRQDPGQGLRLIYYSQIVNDFQKGDIAEGYSVSREKKESFPLTVTSAQKNPTAFYLCASSIGVGRGTGEKAFFGQGTRLTVV.

The chain couples TRBV12-5 to TRBJ2-3, with D possibly matching TRBD2 (7 bases). This CDR3 is 15 amino acids long. Trimming removed 3 bases at V and 5 bases at J, with 15 bases between. From germline, CDR1 is LGHNT and CDR2 FRNRAP. The CDR3 DNA reads TGTGCTAGTGGTTTCTCACAGGGAGGGGTAGATACGCAGTATTTT. This encodes CASGFSQGGVDTQYF.

CDR3 residues: CASNPSGGAKVAKNIQYF. The CDR3 region has the DNA TGTGCCAGCAACCCTAGCGGGGGGGCCAAGGTAGCCAAAAACATTCAGTACTTC. The rearrangement links TRBV6-2 or TRBV6-3 to TRBJ2-4, with 12 bases aligning to TRBD2. The CDR3 has 18 residues. The V gene's germline CDR1 is MNHEY and CDR2 SVGEGT. Trimming removed 7 bases from V and 0 bases from J; junction bases left unmatched: 10.

The chain links TRBV6-5 to TRBJ1-6; 9 bases are shared with TRBD1. CDR1 is MNHEY, CDR2 SVGAGI, per germline. CDR3 length equals 14 residues. V was pared by 5 bases and J by 6 bases, with 2 bases of the junction left unmatched. CDR3 residues: CASSRTGVNSPLHF. DNA of the CDR3: TGTGCCAGCAGTCGGACAGGGGTTAATTCACCCCTCCACTTT.

V is TRBV19 and J is TRBJ1-5; maybe TRBD1 (6 bases). The CDR3 totals 16 residues. Germline V lookup: CDR1 LNHDA, CDR2 SQIVND (reference sequence). Between the trimmed V and J ends, which lost 3 bases and 11 bases, there was a span of 23 bases. The CDR3: CASSIEGGARVGSQHF. DNA of the CDR3: TGTGCCAGTAGTATCGAAGGGGGTGCGCGGGTTGGGTCCCAGCATTTT.

The chain uses TRBV2 and TRBJ2-1; 9 nucleotides agree with TRBD1. There are 15 residues in the CDR3. Germline V gives CDR1 SNHLY, CDR2 FYNNEI. V shed 4 bases and J 3 bases; nucleotides not matched to a gene: 4. CDR3 loop: CASSGGTGLYNEQFF. CDR3 DNA sequence: TGTGCCAGCAGTGGGGGGACAGGGCTCTACAATGAGCAGTTCTTC.